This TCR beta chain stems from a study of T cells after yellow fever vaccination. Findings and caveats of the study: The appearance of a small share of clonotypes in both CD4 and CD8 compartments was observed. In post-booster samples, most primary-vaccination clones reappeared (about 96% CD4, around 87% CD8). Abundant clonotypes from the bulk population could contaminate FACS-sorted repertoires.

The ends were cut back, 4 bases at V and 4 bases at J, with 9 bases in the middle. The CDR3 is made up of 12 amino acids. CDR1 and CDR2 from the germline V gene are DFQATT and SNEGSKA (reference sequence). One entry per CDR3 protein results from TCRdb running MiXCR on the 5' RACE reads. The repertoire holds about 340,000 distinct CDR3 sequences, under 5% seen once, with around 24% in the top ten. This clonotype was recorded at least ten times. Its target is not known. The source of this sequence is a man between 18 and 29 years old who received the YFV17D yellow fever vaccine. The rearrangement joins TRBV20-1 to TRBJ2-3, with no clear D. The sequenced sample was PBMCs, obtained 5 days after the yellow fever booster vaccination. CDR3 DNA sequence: TGCAGTGCTACCCGACAATCAGATACGCAGTATTTT. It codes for CSATRQSDTQYF.